Listed below are T cell receptor beta chains from one sample, sequenced in a study of T-cell reconstitution after alpha-beta-depleted transplantation in children. TCRdb recomputed calls from the PCR reads with MiXCR, one row per CDR3 protein. Of around 500,000 distinct CDR3 sequences in the sample, around 12% are singletons; the top ten hold 4.5% to 6%. The starting material was PBMCs from the stem cell graft donor, obtained from the stem cell graft. These receptor sequences come from a human donor who donated a stem cell graft to a child with combined immunodeficiency. Each CDR3 is given with its conserved first and last residue. D genes are given only for firm matches. Some rows mark clone size as missing; the rest say once, few, many or name a class of expanded clone.

j_gene	d_gene	v_gene	abundance	CDR3aa	CDR3nt
TRBJ2-7	TRBD1	TRBV29-1	few	CSVALMRQGREQYF	TGCAGCGTAGCCCTGATGAGACAGGGACGCGAGCAGTACTTC
TRBJ2-7	-	TRBV5-4	many	CASSLLGEGFYEQYF	TGTGCCAGCAGCTTACTCGGGGAAGGATTCTACGAGCAGTACTTC
TRBJ2-7	TRBD2	TRBV20-1	many	CSARGGSSGRPHEQYF	TGCAGTGCTAGAGGGGGATCTAGCGGGAGACCGCACGAGCAGTACTTC
TRBJ2-1	TRBD2	TRBV20-1	-	CSAQPSGYSYNEQFF	TGCAGTGCTCAACCTAGCGGGTACTCCTACAATGAGCAGTTCTTC
TRBJ2-7	TRBD1	TRBV6-5	few	CASSYRDRGLDEQYF	TGTGCCAGCAGTTATAGGGACAGGGGGTTGGACGAGCAGTACTTC
TRBJ2-7	-	TRBV12-3/TRBV12-4	many	CASSSPFGIEQYF	TGTGCCAGCAGCTCGCCATTTGGGATCGAGCAGTACTTC
TRBJ2-6	TRBD1	TRBV27	many	CASSQQGQPGANVLTF	TGTGCCAGCAGTCAGCAGGGACAGCCTGGGGCCAACGTCCTGACTTTC
TRBJ2-1	-	TRBV7-3	-	CASSLRAPGAYNEQFF	TGTGCCAGCAGCTTAAGGGCTCCCGGGGCCTACAATGAGCAGTTCTTC
TRBJ2-7	TRBD2	TRBV5-6	many	CASSSGLAGLYEQYF	TGTGCCAGCAGCTCGGGACTAGCGGGACTGTACGAGCAGTACTTC
TRBJ2-7	TRBD2	TRBV13	few	CASSGRAGDALYEQYF	TGTGCCAGCAGCGGTAGAGCGGGAGACGCCTTATACGAGCAGTACTTC
TRBJ2-1	TRBD2	TRBV11-1	few	CASSLIILAGDNEQFF	TGTGCCAGCAGCCTGATAATACTAGCGGGAGACAATGAGCAGTTCTTC
TRBJ1-5	-	TRBV25-1	few	CASSVDGVNQPQHF	TGTGCCAGCAGTGTGGACGGGGTCAATCAGCCCCAGCATTTT
TRBJ1-2	-	TRBV29-1	few	CSIPTGGHGYTF	TGCAGCATCCCTACCGGGGGACATGGCTACACCTTC
TRBJ2-7	-	TRBV6-5	-	CASSYNRDYLSYEQYF	TGTGCCAGCAGTTACAACAGGGATTATCTTTCCTACGAGCAGTACTTC
TRBJ2-1	-	TRBV4-3	many	CASSQDLGGGYNEQFF	TGCGCCAGCAGCCAAGATCTGGGGGGCGGCTACAATGAGCAGTTCTTC
TRBJ2-1	-	TRBV20-1	-	CSARSQLAPDNEQFF	TGCAGTGCTAGATCCCAACTAGCCCCTGACAATGAGCAGTTCTTC
TRBJ2-1	-	TRBV25-1	few	CASSELARSYNEQFF	TGTGCCAGCAGTGAACTTGCCAGATCCTACAATGAGCAGTTCTTC
TRBJ2-5	-	TRBV7-8	few	CASRETGQGGETQYF	TGTGCCAGCAGAGAGACAGGGCAGGGAGGGGAGACCCAGTACTTC
TRBJ2-1	TRBD2	TRBV9	-	CASTTSGSSYNERFF	TGTGCCAGCACGACTAGCGGTAGCTCCTACAATGAGCGGTTCTTC
TRBJ2-7	-	TRBV5-4	-	CASSLGGNLVEQYF	TGTGCCAGCAGCTTGGGCGGGAATCTTGTCGAGCAGTACTTC
TRBJ1-1	TRBD1	TRBV7-2	few	CASSENAGTVNTEAFF	TGTGCCAGCAGCGAGAATGCCGGGACAGTGAACACTGAAGCTTTCTTT
TRBJ2-5	-	TRBV6-5	few	CASSYSIQETQYF	TGTGCCAGCAGTTACTCTATCCAAGAGACCCAGTACTTC
TRBJ2-7	-	TRBV5-1	many	CASSQIGTHSYEQYF	TGCGCCAGCAGCCAGATCGGGACACACTCCTACGAGCAGTACTTC
TRBJ2-3	TRBD2	TRBV19	-	CASSMGSGKGTDTQYF	TGTGCCAGTAGTATGGGTAGCGGGAAGGGCACAGATACGCAGTATTTT
TRBJ2-1	TRBD2	TRBV25-1	few	CASSESSGGPNEQFF	TGTGCCAGCAGTGAATCGAGCGGGGGGCCCAATGAGCAGTTCTTC
TRBJ1-5	-	TRBV6-2/TRBV6-3	-	CASSFGRGYNQPQHF	TGTGCCAGCAGTTTCGGCCGAGGGTACAATCAGCCCCAGCATTTT
TRBJ2-7	TRBD1	TRBV2	-	CASGDRPILAQYF	TGTGCCAGCGGGGACAGGCCGATCTTAGCGCAGTACTTC
TRBJ2-7	-	TRBV7-2	many	CASSLSFGRLVEQYF	TGTGCCAGCAGCTTGTCCTTCGGGAGATTGGTCGAGCAGTACTTC
TRBJ2-1	TRBD2	TRBV24-1	many	CATSGELARSYNEQFF	TGTGCCACCAGTGGGGAACTAGCGCGTTCCTACAATGAGCAGTTCTTC
TRBJ2-7	-	TRBV7-3	few	CASSPPGTHNSYEQYF	TGTGCCAGCAGCCCGCCCGGGACTCACAATTCCTACGAGCAGTACTTC
TRBJ2-7	-	TRBV12-3/TRBV12-4	-	CASSLRQGTSEQYF	TGTGCCAGCAGTTTACGGCAGGGGACCTCCGAGCAGTACTTC
TRBJ2-3	-	TRBV5-7	-	CASSLCLTESTDTQYF	TGTGCCAGCAGCTTGTGCCTAACCGAAAGCACAGATACGCAGTATTTT
TRBJ2-7	TRBD1	TRBV7-2	few	CASSTQTGTGLLGEQYF	TGTGCCAGCAGCACCCAAACCGGGACAGGCCTTCTGGGCGAGCAGTACTTC